The rows below give T cell receptor beta chains drawn from one sample of a study of blood T cell repertoires in COVID-19. Measured with immunoSEQ multiplex PCR; TCRdb has only the in-frame clones, and not every one. The sample holds 90,000 or so clones, roughly 90% seen once. The sample consisted of peripheral blood. These receptor sequences come from a man aged 60-69 years with COVID-19, enrolled during active disease. Both conserved end residues are part of each CDR3. Each record gives: clone size, D gene, V gene, J gene, CDR3 protein, CDR3 DNA. The D gene is left open where the match is weak. The size entry is marked missing in some rows and otherwise reads once, few, many or a size class.

size: -
D: -
V: TRBV3-1/TRBV3-2
J: TRBJ1-3
CDR3: CASRLDRRWGLSSGNTIYF
DNA: TGTGCCAGCAGACTCGACAGACGATGGGGACTCAGCTCTGGAAACACCATATATTTT

size: -
D: -
V: TRBV9
J: TRBJ1-2
CDR3: CASSASEPVLYGYTF
DNA: TGTGCCAGCAGCGCCTCCGAACCTGTACTCTATGGCTACACCTTC

size: -
D: -
V: TRBV2
J: TRBJ2-2
CDR3: CASSERVANTGELFF
DNA: TGTGCCAGCAGTGAGCGGGTGGCGAACACCGGGGAGCTGTTTTTT

size: -
D: -
V: TRBV27
J: TRBJ2-7
CDR3: CASSPGTGPYEQYF
DNA: TGTGCCAGCAGCCCTGGTACAGGGCCCTACGAGCAGTACTTC

size: -
D: TRBD2
V: TRBV11-2
J: TRBJ2-2
CDR3: CASSPRLAGTAGELFF
DNA: TGTGCCAGCAGCCCGAGACTAGCGGGGACCGCCGGGGAGCTGTTTTTT

size: -
D: TRBD2
V: TRBV24-1
J: TRBJ2-1
CDR3: CATSPSGNYNEQFF
DNA: TGTGCCACCAGCCCTAGCGGGAACTACAATGAGCAGTTCTTC

size: once
D: -
V: TRBV27
J: TRBJ2-2
CDR3: CASSLGLDTGELFF
DNA: TGTGCCAGCAGCCTGGGACTTGACACCGGGGAGCTGTTTTTT

size: -
D: TRBD2
V: TRBV6-6
J: TRBJ2-1
CDR3: CASSALAGEINEQFF
DNA: TGTGCCAGCAGTGCACTAGCGGGAGAGATAAATGAGCAGTTCTTC

size: -
D: TRBD1
V: TRBV11-3
J: TRBJ2-7
CDR3: CASSLAGTGEYEQYF
DNA: TGTGCCAGCAGCTTAGCCGGGACAGGGGAGTACGAGCAGTACTTC

size: -
D: -
V: TRBV7-3
J: TRBJ1-1
CDR3: CASSQQVNTEAFF
DNA: TGTGCCAGCAGCCAACAGGTGAACACTGAAGCTTTCTTT

size: -
D: -
V: TRBV5-4
J: TRBJ2-7
CDR3: CASSLGRDSYEQYF
DNA: TGTGCCAGCAGCTTGGGCAGGGATAGCTACGAGCAGTACTTC

size: once
D: -
V: TRBV5-4
J: TRBJ1-4
CDR3: CASSLTPGGFEKLFF
DNA: TGTGCCAGCAGCCTCACGCCGGGGGGCTTTGAAAAACTGTTTTTT

size: few
D: TRBD2
V: TRBV10-1
J: TRBJ2-1
CDR3: CASSERAAGAYNEQFF
DNA: TGCGCCAGCAGTGAGCGTGCAGCGGGAGCCTACAATGAGCAGTTCTTC

size: once
D: -
V: TRBV6-4
J: TRBJ2-1
CDR3: CASSGGDSYNEQFF
DNA: TGTGCCAGCAGTGGCGGGGACTCCTACAATGAGCAGTTCTTC

size: -
D: TRBD2
V: TRBV27
J: TRBJ2-3
CDR3: CASSQRASGSTDTQYF
DNA: TGTGCCAGCAGTCAGCGGGCTAGCGGGAGCACAGATACGCAGTATTTT

size: -
D: -
V: TRBV6-5
J: TRBJ2-3
CDR3: CAVKGGFGTDTQYF
DNA: TGTGCCGTAAAGGGAGGTTTCGGCACAGATACGCAGTATTTT

size: -
D: TRBD2
V: TRBV3-1/TRBV3-2
J: TRBJ2-1
CDR3: CASTPGLAGALEQFF
DNA: TGTGCCAGCACCCCGGGACTAGCGGGAGCGCTTGAGCAGTTCTTC